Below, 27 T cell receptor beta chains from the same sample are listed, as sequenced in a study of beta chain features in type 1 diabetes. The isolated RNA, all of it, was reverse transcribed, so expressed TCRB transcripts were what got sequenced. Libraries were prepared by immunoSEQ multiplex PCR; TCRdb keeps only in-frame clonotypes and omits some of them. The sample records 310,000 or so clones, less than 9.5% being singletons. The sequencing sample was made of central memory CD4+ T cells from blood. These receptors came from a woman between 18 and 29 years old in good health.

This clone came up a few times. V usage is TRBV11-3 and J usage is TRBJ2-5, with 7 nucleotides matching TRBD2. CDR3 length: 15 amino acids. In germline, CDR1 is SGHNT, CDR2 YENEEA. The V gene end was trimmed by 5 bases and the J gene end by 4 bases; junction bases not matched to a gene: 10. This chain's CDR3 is CASSRGGGRGETQYF. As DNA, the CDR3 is TGTGCCAGCAGCCGTGGGGGAGGGCGAGGAGAGACCCAGTACTTC.

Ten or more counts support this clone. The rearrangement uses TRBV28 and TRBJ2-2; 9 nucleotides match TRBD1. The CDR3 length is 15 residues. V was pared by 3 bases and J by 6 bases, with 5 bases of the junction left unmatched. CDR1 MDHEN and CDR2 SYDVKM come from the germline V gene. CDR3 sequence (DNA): TGTGCCAGCAGTTTCCGGGACAGGGACGCCGGGGAGCTGTTTTTT. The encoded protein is CASSFRDRDAGELFF.

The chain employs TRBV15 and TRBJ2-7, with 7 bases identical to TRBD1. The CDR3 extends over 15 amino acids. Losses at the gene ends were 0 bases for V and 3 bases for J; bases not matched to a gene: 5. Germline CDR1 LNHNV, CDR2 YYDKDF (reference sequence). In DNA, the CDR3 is TGTGCCACCAGCAGAGAAGGGGGCAAAGACTACGAGCAGTACTTC. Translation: CATSREGGKDYEQYF.

CDR3 amino acids: CASSVEGLVTGELFF. The CDR3 bases are TGTGCCAGCAGCGTAGAGGGACTAGTGACCGGGGAGCTGTTTTTT. The chain links TRBV9 to TRBJ2-2; 8 bases fit TRBD2. The CDR3 length is 15 residues. CDR1 and CDR2 from the germline V gene are SGDLS and YYNGEE. J was trimmed by 5 bases and V by 0 bases; bases with no gene match: 3.

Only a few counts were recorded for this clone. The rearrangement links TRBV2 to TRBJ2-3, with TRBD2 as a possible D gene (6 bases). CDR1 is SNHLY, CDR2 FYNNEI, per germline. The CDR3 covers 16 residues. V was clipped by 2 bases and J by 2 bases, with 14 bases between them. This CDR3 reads CASSETPSDFTDTQYF. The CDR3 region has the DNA TGTGCCAGCAGTGAAACGCCTAGCGATTTCACAGATACGCAGTATTTT. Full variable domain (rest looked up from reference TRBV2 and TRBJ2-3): EPEVTQTPSHQVTQMGQEVILRCVPISNHLYFYWYRQILGQKVEFLVSFYNNEISEKSEIFDDQFSVERPDGSNFTLKIRSTKLEDSAMYFCASSETPSDFTDTQYFGPGTRLTVL.

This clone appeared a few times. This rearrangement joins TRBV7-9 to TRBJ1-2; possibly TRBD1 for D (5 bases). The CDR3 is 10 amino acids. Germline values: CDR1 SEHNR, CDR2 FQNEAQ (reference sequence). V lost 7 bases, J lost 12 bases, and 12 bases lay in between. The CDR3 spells CASKGTTDTF. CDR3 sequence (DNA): TGTGCCAGCAAGGGGACTACAGACACCTTC.

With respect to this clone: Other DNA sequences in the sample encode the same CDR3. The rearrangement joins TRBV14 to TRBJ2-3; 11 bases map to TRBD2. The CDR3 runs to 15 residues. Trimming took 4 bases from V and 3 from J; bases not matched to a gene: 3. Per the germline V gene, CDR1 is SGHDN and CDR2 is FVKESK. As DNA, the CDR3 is TGTGCCAGCAGCCCCGGGACTAGCGGAACAGATACGCAGTATTTT. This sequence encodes CASSPGTSGTDTQYF.

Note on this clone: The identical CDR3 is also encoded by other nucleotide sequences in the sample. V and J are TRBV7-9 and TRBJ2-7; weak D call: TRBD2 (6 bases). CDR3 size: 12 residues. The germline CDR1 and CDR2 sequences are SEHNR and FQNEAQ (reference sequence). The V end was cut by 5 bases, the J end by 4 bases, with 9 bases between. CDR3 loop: CASSLSGYEQYF. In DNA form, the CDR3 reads TGTGCCAGCAGCCTTAGCGGTTACGAGCAGTACTTC.

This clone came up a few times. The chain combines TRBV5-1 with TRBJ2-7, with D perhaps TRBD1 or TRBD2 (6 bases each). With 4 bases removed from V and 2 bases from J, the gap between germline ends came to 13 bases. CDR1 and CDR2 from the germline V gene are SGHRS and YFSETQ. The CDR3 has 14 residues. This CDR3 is CASSPRDTAYEQYF. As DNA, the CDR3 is TGCGCCAGCAGCCCGCGGGACACCGCCTACGAGCAGTACTTC.

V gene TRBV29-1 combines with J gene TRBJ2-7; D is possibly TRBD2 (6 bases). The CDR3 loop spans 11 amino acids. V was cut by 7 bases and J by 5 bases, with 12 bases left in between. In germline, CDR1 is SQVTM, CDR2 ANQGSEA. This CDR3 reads CSATGLDEQYF. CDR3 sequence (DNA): TGCAGCGCCACGGGACTCGACGAGCAGTACTTC.

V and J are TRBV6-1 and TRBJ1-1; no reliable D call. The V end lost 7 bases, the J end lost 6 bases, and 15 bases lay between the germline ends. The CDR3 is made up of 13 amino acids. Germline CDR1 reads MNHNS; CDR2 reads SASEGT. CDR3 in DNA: TGTGCCAGCATAAGCCCCCAAATCCCTGAAGCTTTCTTT. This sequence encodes CASISPQIPEAFF.

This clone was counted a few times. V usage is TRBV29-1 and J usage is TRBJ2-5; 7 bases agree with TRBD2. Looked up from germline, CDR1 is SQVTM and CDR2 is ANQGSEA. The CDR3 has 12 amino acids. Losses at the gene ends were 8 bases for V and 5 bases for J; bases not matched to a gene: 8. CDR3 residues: CSPGRGKETQYF. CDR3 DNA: TGCAGCCCCGGGCGGGGGAAGGAGACCCAGTACTTC.

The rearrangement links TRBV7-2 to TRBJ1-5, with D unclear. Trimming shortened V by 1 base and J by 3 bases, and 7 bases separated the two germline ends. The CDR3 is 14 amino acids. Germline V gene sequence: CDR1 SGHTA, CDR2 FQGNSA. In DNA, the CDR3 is TGTGCCAGCAGCTTAGGGTCAAACAATCAGCCCCAGCATTTT. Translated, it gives CASSLGSNNQPQHF.

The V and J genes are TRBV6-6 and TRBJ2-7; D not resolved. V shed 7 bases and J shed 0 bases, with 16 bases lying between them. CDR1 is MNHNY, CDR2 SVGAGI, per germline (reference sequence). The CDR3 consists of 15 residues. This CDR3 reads CASTLLSGSSYEQYF. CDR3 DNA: TGTGCCAGCACCCTCCTATCGGGCAGCTCCTACGAGCAGTACTTC.

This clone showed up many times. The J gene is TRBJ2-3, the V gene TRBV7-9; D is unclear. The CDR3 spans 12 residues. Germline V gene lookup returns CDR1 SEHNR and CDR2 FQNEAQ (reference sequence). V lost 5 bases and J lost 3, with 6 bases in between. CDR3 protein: CASSRMTDTQYF. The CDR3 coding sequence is TGTGCCAGCAGCCGGATGACAGATACGCAGTATTTT.

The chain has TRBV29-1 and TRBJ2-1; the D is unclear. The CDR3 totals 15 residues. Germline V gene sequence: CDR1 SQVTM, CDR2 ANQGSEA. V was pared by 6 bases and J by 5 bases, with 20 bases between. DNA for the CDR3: TGCAGCGTCTCCGCCGGGTCAGGATTCAACAATGAGCAGTTCTTC. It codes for CSVSAGSGFNNEQFF.

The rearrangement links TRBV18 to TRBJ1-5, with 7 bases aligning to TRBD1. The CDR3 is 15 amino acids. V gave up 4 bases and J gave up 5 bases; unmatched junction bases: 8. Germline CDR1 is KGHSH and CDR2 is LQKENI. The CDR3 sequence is CASSLTGDPDQPQHF. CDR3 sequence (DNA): TGTGCCAGCTCACTAACAGGGGATCCGGATCAGCCCCAGCATTTT.

This CDR3 reads CASSLTETSGTSSYEQYF. CDR3 coding DNA: TGTGCCAGCAGCTTAACCGAAACTTCCGGGACAAGCAGCTACGAGCAGTACTTC. V and J are TRBV11-2 and TRBJ2-7; a possible D gene is TRBD1 (6 bases). The CDR3 covers 18 residues. V gave up 2 bases and J gave up 3 bases, with 23 bases separating them. Germline V gene data show CDR1 as SGHAT and CDR2 as FQNNGV.

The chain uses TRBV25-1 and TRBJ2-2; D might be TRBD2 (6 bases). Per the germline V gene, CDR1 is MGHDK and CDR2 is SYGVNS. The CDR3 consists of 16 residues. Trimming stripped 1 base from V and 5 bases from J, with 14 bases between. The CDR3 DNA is TGTGCCAGCAGTGAATCCTTCGGGAGAAGAACCGGGGAGCTGTTTTTT. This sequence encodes CASSESFGRRTGELFF.

CDR3 in DNA: TGTGCCAGCAGCTCCCAGGGGCCTGGGGCCAACGTCCTGACTTTC. It specifies CASSSQGPGANVLTF. V and J are TRBV7-2 and TRBJ2-6, with a tentative D call TRBD1 (6 bases). CDR3 length: 15 amino acids. Looked up from germline, CDR1 is SGHTA and CDR2 is FQGNSA. V was pared by 4 bases and J by 2 bases, with 9 bases between.

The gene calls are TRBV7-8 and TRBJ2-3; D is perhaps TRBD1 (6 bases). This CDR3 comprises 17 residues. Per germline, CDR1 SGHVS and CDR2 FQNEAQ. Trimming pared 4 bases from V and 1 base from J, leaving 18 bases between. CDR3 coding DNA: TGTGCCAGCAGCTCCTCGGCTTTTGGGGGCCGCACAGATACGCAGTATTTT. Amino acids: CASSSSAFGGRTDTQYF.

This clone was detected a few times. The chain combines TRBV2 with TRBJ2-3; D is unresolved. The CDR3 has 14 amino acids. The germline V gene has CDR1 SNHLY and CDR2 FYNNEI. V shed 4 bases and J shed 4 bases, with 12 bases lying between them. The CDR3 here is CASSASYGSDTQYF. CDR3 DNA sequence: TGTGCCAGCAGTGCCAGCTACGGATCAGATACGCAGTATTTT.

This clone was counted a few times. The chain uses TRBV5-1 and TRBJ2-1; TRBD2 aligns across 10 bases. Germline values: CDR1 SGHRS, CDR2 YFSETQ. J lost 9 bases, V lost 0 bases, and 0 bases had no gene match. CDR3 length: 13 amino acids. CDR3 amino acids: CASSLGTSGEQFF. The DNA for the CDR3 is TGCGCCAGCAGCTTGGGGACTAGCGGTGAGCAGTTCTTC.

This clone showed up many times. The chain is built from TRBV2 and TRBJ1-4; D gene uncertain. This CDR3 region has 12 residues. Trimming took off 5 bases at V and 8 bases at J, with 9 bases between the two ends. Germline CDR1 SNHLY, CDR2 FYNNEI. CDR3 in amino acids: CASSTDWEKLFF. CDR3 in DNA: TGTGCCAGCAGTACGGATTGGGAAAAACTGTTTTTT. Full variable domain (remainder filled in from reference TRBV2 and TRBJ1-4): EPEVTQTPSHQVTQMGQEVILRCVPISNHLYFYWYRQILGQKVEFLVSFYNNEISEKSEIFDDQFSVERPDGSNFTLKIRSTKLEDSAMYFCASSTDWEKLFFGSGTQLSVL.

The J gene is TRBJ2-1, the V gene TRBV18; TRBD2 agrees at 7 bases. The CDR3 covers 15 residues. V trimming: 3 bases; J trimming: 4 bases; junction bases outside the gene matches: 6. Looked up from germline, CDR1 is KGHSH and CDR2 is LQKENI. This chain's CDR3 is CASSPIGEGYNEQFF. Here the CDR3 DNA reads TGTGCCAGCTCACCGATAGGGGAGGGGTACAATGAGCAGTTCTTC.

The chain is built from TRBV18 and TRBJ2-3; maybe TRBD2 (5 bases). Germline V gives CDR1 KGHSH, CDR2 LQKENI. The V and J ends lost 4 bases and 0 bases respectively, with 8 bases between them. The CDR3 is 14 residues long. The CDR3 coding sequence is TGTGCCAGCTCACTAAGGACTAGCACAGATACGCAGTATTTT. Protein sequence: CASSLRTSTDTQYF.

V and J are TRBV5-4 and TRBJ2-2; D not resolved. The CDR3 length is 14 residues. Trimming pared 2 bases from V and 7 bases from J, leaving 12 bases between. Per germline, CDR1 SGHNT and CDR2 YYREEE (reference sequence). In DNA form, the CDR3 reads TGTGCCAGCAGCTTCAGGACCGATGTCGGGGAGCTGTTTTTT. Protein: CASSFRTDVGELFF.